One T cell receptor (beta chain) is described in this entry. Its antigen is unknown. Within one base of it there is no much larger clone, and no base qualities were kept. The CDR3 holds 16 amino acids from the cysteine to the phenylalanine. The DNA shown is the 48-base CDR3, in frame from base 1. CDR1 MDHEN and CDR2 SYDVKM were looked up in the germline V gene. Germline trimming: 1 base from V, 5 bases from J; junction bases outside gene matches: 7. Each collaborating institution followed its own protocols to collect whole blood in K2EDTA tubes. For TCRbeta analysis, collaborators shipped samples in one of three forms: frozen whole blood, isolated PBMCs, or DNA extracted from either of those sample types. These data originate in a study of blood T cell repertoires in COVID-19 (dated by TCRdb to the early 2020s). Background for the entire study: Samples covering the acute and convalescent phases of COVID-19 were provided by collaborators in the United States, Italy and Spain. The prospective study material was composed of cDNA or gDNA derived from T cells, B-cell-depleted T cells, or PBMCs. The dataset comprised deeply sampled blood TCRbeta repertoires from subjects exposed to, actively infected with, or recovered from COVID-19. A freely available public database, intended as a resource for researchers studying the immune response to SARS-CoV-2, is where the repertoires were released. The samples were drawn from two sources: the first 160 participants of the ongoing ImmuneRACE study, and fewer than 1,500 subjects contributed by 6 global collaborators. A de-identified subject ID, COVID-19 status, age in years and sex were almost always included in the sample metadata. Where available, HLA class I and class II types were obtained from metadata supplied by the sample provider rather than from assay-based typing. Results the study describes overall, beyond this receptor: How much clinical and demographic metadata was included differed by source and by participant, and the metadata was provided uncurated.

TCRbeta CDR3 regions were amplified from genomic DNA using the immunoSEQ Assay, a bias-controlled multiplex PCR. As for the authors' bioinformatics: The number of nucleated cells in each sample was estimated from the amplification of reference gene primers within the assay. To quantify the absolute abundance of each unique TCRbeta CDR3 rearrangement, sequence reads were collapsed and filtered. Productive Simpson clonality was computed per sample as the square root of Simpson's diversity index over productive rearrangements. TCRdb provides this immuneACCESS table in a form limited to in-frame rearrangements. Some clones are lacking; in checked studies, under half of them reflect an unresolved V gene, and why the rest are absent is not known. That table supplies the V and J calls and clone size; D and trimming were determined from the DNA. The sample table shows around 40,000 clones, and 70% to 90% are seen once. Together, the top ten hold roughly 15% of the sample.

The sequencing input was peripheral blood. The TCR sequence derives from a human donor in a cohort sampled during active COVID-19. The V and J segments used are TRBV28 and TRBJ1-4, with 7 bases in between that match TRBD1. The nucleotides are TGTGCCAGCAGTTTATCCCTGGACAGGCGAAATGAAAAACTGTTTTTT. It specifies CASSLSLDRRNEKLFF.